A single sample is the source of the 3 T cell receptor beta chains below, sequenced in a study of blood T cell repertoires in COVID-19. Assay: immunoSEQ multiplex PCR; the TCRdb copy retains only in-frame clones and omits some. Of tens of thousands of clones listed, approximately 89% were seen once; the top ten hold roughly 2.1%. The specimen sequenced was peripheral blood. The receptor set was obtained from a man aged 50 or older with acute or convalescent COVID-19.

This clone was seen a few times. The rearrangement links TRBV2 to TRBJ2-3; tentative D call: TRBD1 (6 bases). Germline lookup yields CDR1 SNHLY and CDR2 FYNNEI. The CDR3 is 15 residues long. The germline V and J ends were trimmed by 5 bases and 0 bases, with 12 bases remaining between them. CDR3 nucleotides: TGTGCCAGCAGTCTACAGGGATTAAGCACAGATACGCAGTATTTT. It codes for CASSLQGLSTDTQYF.

The genes are TRBV14 and TRBJ2-2, with TRBD2 matching 9 bases. Germline V gives CDR1 SGHDN, CDR2 FVKESK. The CDR3 length is 14 residues. V dropped 4 bases and J dropped 5; count of bases not matched to a gene: 2. The CDR3, as DNA: TGTGCCAGCAGCCCGGGACTAGCAACCGGGGAGCTGTTTTTT. It is translated as CASSPGLATGELFF.

In nucleotides, the CDR3 is TGTGCCAGCAGTGAGCCCGGTTCCTACAATGAGCAGTTCTTC. Its protein is CASSEPGSYNEQFF. The J gene is TRBJ2-1, the V gene TRBV6-1; D call uncertain. Germline values: CDR1 MNHNS, CDR2 SASEGT. Trimming stripped 3 bases from V and 1 base from J, with 7 bases between. CDR3 length equals 14 residues.